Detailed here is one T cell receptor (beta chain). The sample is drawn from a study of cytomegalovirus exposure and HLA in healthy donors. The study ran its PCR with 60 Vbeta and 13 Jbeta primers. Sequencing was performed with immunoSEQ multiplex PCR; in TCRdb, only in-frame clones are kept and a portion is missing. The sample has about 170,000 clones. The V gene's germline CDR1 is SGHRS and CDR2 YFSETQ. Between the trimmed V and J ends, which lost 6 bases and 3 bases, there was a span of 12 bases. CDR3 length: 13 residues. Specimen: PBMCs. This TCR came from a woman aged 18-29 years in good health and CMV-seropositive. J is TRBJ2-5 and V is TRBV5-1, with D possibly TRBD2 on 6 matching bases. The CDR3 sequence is CASKDPGEETQYF. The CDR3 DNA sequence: TGCGCCAGCAAAGACCCGGGGGAAGAGACCCAGTACTTC.